Shown below are 5 T cell receptor beta chains from a single sample sequenced in a study of T cell responses to AZD1222 COVID-19 vaccine. The method was immunoSEQ multiplex PCR; TCRdb's version includes in-frame clones alone and lacks a portion of them. This table holds over 100,000 clones, around nine tenths found once. The sample consisted of peripheral blood, taken on day 0 of AZD1222 vaccination. The receptors were sampled from an adult in good health.

CDR3: CASSWDRADGELFF. DNA of the CDR3: TGTGCCAGCAGTTGGGACAGGGCGGACGGGGAGCTGTTTTTT. The chain recombines TRBV25-1 with TRBJ2-2; 9 bases match TRBD1. The V gene's germline CDR1 is MGHDK and CDR2 SYGVNS. V shed 5 bases, J shed 7 bases, and the junction held 5 bases outside the gene matches. The CDR3 has 14 residues. Based on the CDR3 plus reference TRBV25-1 and TRBJ2-2, the full variable domain is EADIYQTPRYLVIGTGKKITLECSQTMGHDKMYWYQQDPGMELHLIHYSYGVNSTEKGDLSSESTVSRIRTEHFPLTLESARPSHTSQYLCASSWDRADGELFFGEGSRLTVL.

This chain uses TRBV6-1 with TRBJ1-5, with D maybe TRBD1 (5 bases). Germline V lookup: CDR1 MNHNS, CDR2 SASEGT. The CDR3 length is 14 residues. V lost 1 base and J lost 5, with 9 bases in between. The CDR3 protein is CASSEGRADQPQHF. CDR3 bases: TGTGCCAGCAGTGAAGGCAGGGCGGATCAGCCCCAGCATTTT.

J is TRBJ2-7 and V is TRBV27, with D perhaps matching TRBD1 (6 bases). CDR1 and CDR2 from the germline V gene are MNHEY and SMNVEV (reference sequence). The CDR3 length is 14 residues. The V end was cut by 4 bases, the J end by 7 bases, with 17 bases between. The CDR3 DNA is TGTGCCAGCAGTTGGGCCCGGGACACTCGGGAGCAGTACTTC. It specifies CASSWARDTREQYF.

The chain links TRBV6-5 to TRBJ1-1; D not certain. Trimming took off 5 bases at V and 10 bases at J, with 11 bases between the two ends. CDR1 and CDR2 from the germline V gene are MNHEY and SVGAGI. This CDR3 has 11 amino acids. The CDR3 region is CASSTQSGAFF. The CDR3 region has the DNA TGTGCCAGCAGTACGCAATCTGGAGCTTTCTTT.

The chain uses TRBV4-3 and TRBJ1-1; unclear D gene. The CDR3 contains 15 residues. The germline V gene encodes CDR1 LGHNA and CDR2 YSLEER. Trimming left V 0 bases short and J 8 bases short, with 16 bases between. CDR3 nucleotide sequence: TGCGCCAGCAGCCAAGAAAGAGGTTTCGAGTGGGAAGCTTTCTTT. Translated: CASSQERGFEWEAFF.